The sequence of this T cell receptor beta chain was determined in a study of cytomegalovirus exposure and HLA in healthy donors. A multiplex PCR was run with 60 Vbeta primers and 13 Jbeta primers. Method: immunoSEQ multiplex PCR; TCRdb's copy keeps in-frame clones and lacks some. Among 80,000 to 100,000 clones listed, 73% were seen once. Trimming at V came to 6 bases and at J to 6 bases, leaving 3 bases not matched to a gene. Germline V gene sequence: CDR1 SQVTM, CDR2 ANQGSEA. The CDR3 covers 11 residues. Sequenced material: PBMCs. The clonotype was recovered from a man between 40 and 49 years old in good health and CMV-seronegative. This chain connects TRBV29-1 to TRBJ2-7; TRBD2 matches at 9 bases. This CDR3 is CSVDSGGEQYF. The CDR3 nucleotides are TGCAGCGTGGATAGCGGGGGCGAGCAGTACTTC.